Shown below are 17 T cell receptor beta chains from a single sample sequenced in a study of blood T cells in healthy people across ages. Using a J-beta primer mix together with a sample-barcoded 5' primer, a second PCR was run for roughly 6 to 12 cycles. MiXCR, run by TCRdb on the 5' RACE reads, gives a single entry per CDR3 protein. The sample has some 710,000 distinct CDR3 sequences, 22% seen once. Sequenced sample: blood. The source of these receptors is a man aged 70-80 years in good health.

The chain recombines TRBV11-2 with TRBJ2-2; D is unclear. Germline-derived CDR1 and CDR2 are SGHAT and FQNNGV. The CDR3 loop spans 14 amino acids. The V and J ends lost 1 base and 3 bases respectively, with 6 bases between them. Here the CDR3 reads CASSLVGHTGELFF. CDR3 DNA: TGTGCCAGCAGCTTAGTCGGGCACACCGGGGAGCTGTTTTTT. Looking up the rest from reference TRBV11-2 and TRBJ2-2 gives the full variable domain: EAGVAQSPRYKIIEKRQSVAFWCNPISGHATLYWYQQILGQGPKLLIQFQNNGVVDDSQLPKDRFSAERLKGVDSTLKIQPAKLEDSAVYLCASSLVGHTGELFFGEGSRLTVL.

This chain joins TRBV6-6 and TRBJ2-5, with a weak D call TRBD2 (5 bases). The assigned J gene may be wrong: the sequence end matches TRBJ2-7 better. Germline CDR1 is MNHNY and CDR2 is SVGAGI (reference sequence). The length of the CDR3 is 15 residues. CDR3 DNA sequence: TGTGCCAGCAGTTATAGCTCCGGAGGAGCCTACGAGCAGTACGTC. Translating gives CASSYSSGGAYEQYV.

The rearrangement uses TRBV7-6 and TRBJ2-3; a possible D gene is TRBD2 (5 bases). Germline V gene data show CDR1 as SGHVS and CDR2 as FNYEAQ. The CDR3 length is 15 residues. Trimming pared 3 bases from V and 5 bases from J, leaving 15 bases between. CDR3 loop: CASSFSVANIDTQYF. The CDR3 DNA sequence: TGTGCCAGCAGCTTTAGCGTGGCCAATATAGATACGCAGTATTTT.

This clonotype appeared a single time. The chain recombines TRBV12-3 or TRBV12-4 with TRBJ2-1, with 7 bases aligning to TRBD2. The CDR3 is 16 residues long. V trimming: 6 bases; J trimming: 0 bases; junction bases outside the gene matches: 8. CDR3: CASRSAGRSSYNEQFF. CDR3 DNA: TGTGCCAGCAGATCAGCGGGAAGAAGCTCCTACAATGAGCAGTTCTTC.

The rearrangement joins TRBV10-3 to TRBJ2-7; 8 positions match TRBD1. The V gene's germline CDR1 is ENHRY and CDR2 SYGVKD. The CDR3 has 14 amino acids. After removal of 4 bases from V and 5 bases from J, the junction contained 7 bases not matched to a gene. The CDR3 is CAISVNTGGNEQYF. The CDR3 nucleotides read TGTGCCATCAGTGTAAACACAGGGGGTAACGAGCAGTACTTC.

V gene TRBV25-1 combines with J gene TRBJ2-5; 8 bases fit TRBD2. The CDR3 has 12 amino acids. V dropped 6 bases and J dropped 13; count of bases not matched to a gene: 10. CDR1 MGHDK and CDR2 SYGVNS come from the germline V gene. CDR3 sequence reads: CASSRGGSGRYF. The CDR3 DNA sequence: TGTGCCAGCAGCCGGGGGGGTAGCGGACGGTACTTC. The full variable domain, completed using reference TRBV25-1 and TRBJ2-5, is EADIYQTPRYLVIGTGKKITLECSQTMGHDKMYWYQQDPGMELHLIHYSYGVNSTEKGDLSSESTVSRIRTEHFPLTLESARPSHTSQYLCASSRGGSGRYFGPGTRLLVL.

With regard to this clonotype: An end of the junction differs from the germline gene, which may be a read error. The chain has TRBV20-1 and TRBJ2-1, with D tentatively TRBD2 (5 bases). Germline CDR1 and CDR2: DFQATT and SNEGSKA (reference sequence). This CDR3 region has 16 residues. CDR3 region: CSAPRRLALSNNEQFF. The CDR3 DNA reads as TGCAGTGCCCCTAGGAGGTTAGCCCTCTCCAACAATGAGCAGTTCTTC.

Only a few counts were recorded for this clonotype. The rearrangement links TRBV11-2 to TRBJ1-4; D is undetermined. The CDR3 covers 16 residues. Trimming took off 3 bases at V and 8 bases at J, with 19 bases between the two ends. Looked up from germline, CDR1 is SGHAT and CDR2 is FQNNGV. CDR3 region: CASSFSVGGPREKLFF. As DNA, the CDR3 is TGTGCCAGCAGCTTTTCAGTTGGAGGGCCTCGGGAAAAACTGTTTTTT.

The chain couples TRBV5-1 to TRBJ1-1, with a possible D match to TRBD1 (5 bases). Trimming left V 0 bases short and J 0 bases short, with 9 bases between. Germline CDR1 is SGHRS and CDR2 is YFSETQ. This CDR3 has 15 residues. The CDR3 DNA is TGCGCCAGCAGCTTGGGGGACCTTATGAACACTGAAGCTTTCTTT. This sequence encodes CASSLGDLMNTEAFF. The full variable domain, in which reference TRBV5-1 and TRBJ1-1 provide the parts outside the CDR3, is KAGVTQTPRYLIKTRGQQVTLSCSPISGHRSVSWYQQTPGQGLQFLFEYFSETQRNKGNFPGRFSGRQFSNSRSEMNVSTLELGDSALYLCASSLGDLMNTEAFFGQGTRLTVV.

A few counts support this clonotype. Given a much more abundant clone one base away, this may be a read error. This chain links TRBV11-2 with TRBJ2-1; TRBD1 is a possible D gene (6 bases). The CDR3 has 15 residues. Germline loops: CDR1 SGHAT, CDR2 FQNNGV. CDR3 DNA sequence: TGTGCCAGCAGCTTTTTACTGGGGGCCTACAATGAGCAGCTCTTC. Translation gives CASSFLLGAYNEQLF.

This clonotype turned up a few times. The rearrangement joins TRBV15 to TRBJ1-4, with no clear D. The V gene's germline CDR1 is LNHNV and CDR2 YYDKDF (reference sequence). The CDR3 contains 15 residues. The V end lost 0 bases, the J end lost 8 bases, and 13 bases lay between the germline ends. The CDR3 DNA follows: TGTGCCACCAGCAGAGATGGGAAGGGTCTGGAAAAACTGTTTTTT. Translating gives CATSRDGKGLEKLFF.

This clonotype was detected a few times. The CDR3 protein is CASSLGRGQGASNQPQHF. In DNA form, the CDR3 reads TGTGCCAGCAGCTTAGGTCGGGGACAGGGGGCCAGCAATCAGCCCCAGCATTTT. The chain recombines TRBV13 with TRBJ1-5; 12 bases line up with TRBD1. The germline gives CDR1 PRHDT, CDR2 FYEKMQ (reference sequence). The V gene end was trimmed by 0 bases and the J gene end by 1 base; junction bases not matched to a gene: 4. The CDR3 has 18 residues.

The chain has TRBV19 and TRBJ1-4, with D unresolved. In germline, CDR1 is LNHDA, CDR2 SQIVND (reference sequence). The CDR3 contains 14 residues. The germline V and J ends were trimmed by 4 bases and 4 bases, with 10 bases remaining between them. The CDR3 spells CASSRTSGNEKLFF. The CDR3 DNA sequence: TGTGCCAGTAGTAGGACGTCCGGTAATGAAAAACTGTTTTTT.

The chain joins TRBV4-2 to TRBJ2-6; TRBD1 or TRBD2 may be the D gene (5 bases each). The CDR3 has 16 amino acids. Germline V gene lookup returns CDR1 LGHNA and CDR2 YNFKEQ. Trimming removed 1 base from V and 2 bases from J, with 9 bases in between. CDR3 residues: CASSQVATAGANVLTF. The DNA of the CDR3 is TGTGCCAGCAGCCAAGTAGCGACAGCTGGGGCCAACGTCCTGACTTTC.

This chain joins TRBV19 and TRBJ2-3, with 12 bases lining up with TRBD2. CDR1 is LNHDA and CDR2 is SQIVND in the germline V gene (reference sequence). Losses at the gene ends were 7 bases for V and 4 bases for J; bases not matched to a gene: 3. The CDR3 extends over 14 amino acids. In DNA form, the CDR3 reads TGTGCCAGTACCCGGACTAGCGGGGCAGATACGCAGTATTTT. Translating it yields CASTRTSGADTQYF.

The chain is built from TRBV6-5 and TRBJ2-1, with 8 bases identical to TRBD2. CDR1 and CDR2 from the germline V gene are MNHEY and SVGAGI. Unmatched junction bases numbered 8, after V lost 6 bases and J lost 4 bases. The CDR3 is made up of 15 amino acids. The CDR3 reads CASSQAGASYNEQFF. The CDR3, as DNA: TGTGCCAGCAGCCAAGCGGGGGCCTCTTACAATGAGCAGTTCTTC.

This clonotype was recorded at least ten times. This CDR3 reads CSVTGLGSKEFF. CDR3 nucleotide sequence: TGCAGCGTCACGGGACTCGGTAGTAAGGAGTTCTTC. The gene calls are TRBV29-1 and TRBJ2-1; the D gene is possibly TRBD2 (6 bases). The germline V gene has CDR1 SQVTM and CDR2 ANQGSEA. Trimming took off 6 bases at V and 14 bases at J, with 20 bases between the two ends. The CDR3 spans 12 residues.